The 10 T cell receptor beta chains in this list originate from one sample, sequenced in a study of T cells after posttransplantation cyclophosphamide. Busulfan-fludarabine conditioning, marrow transplant, and cyclophosphamide on days +3 and +4 were administered. Sequencing was performed with immunoSEQ multiplex PCR; in TCRdb, only in-frame clones are kept and a portion is missing. The record shows thousands of clones for this sample, with no singletons present. The sequencing used PBMCs, collected after allogeneic stem cell transplant with posttransplant cyclophosphamide. These receptors were collected from a female patient aged 18-30 years who received an allogeneic stem cell transplant from an unrelated donor, was CMV-positive, and had acute GVHD only. Some T cells may be the graft donor's.

This clone appeared many times. The chain joins TRBV19 to TRBJ2-1; 10 nucleotides align to TRBD2. Germline V lookup: CDR1 LNHDA, CDR2 SQIVND (reference sequence). The J segment lost 0 bases and the V segment lost 5 bases, leaving 1 base of the junction unmatched. The CDR3 consists of 15 residues. CDR3 bases: TGTGCCAGTAGTGCTAGCGGGAGCTCCTACAATGAGCAGTTCTTC. The encoded protein is CASSASGSSYNEQFF.

This clone was observed many times. The rearrangement uses TRBV5-4 and TRBJ2-3; 10 nucleotides agree with TRBD2. The CDR3 consists of 16 residues. V dropped 4 bases and J dropped 7; count of bases not matched to a gene: 12. CDR1 is SGHNT and CDR2 is YYREEE in the germline V gene (reference sequence). The CDR3 bases are TGTGCCAGCAGCGTTTCTAGCGGGAGTTCTGGTCATACGCAGTATTTT. Amino acid sequence: CASSVSSGSSGHTQYF.

Ten or more counts support this clone. The rearrangement joins TRBV28 to TRBJ2-5; 8 bases match TRBD2. This CDR3 is built from 15 residues. Losses at the gene ends were 3 bases for V and 6 bases for J; bases not matched to a gene: 9. CDR1 and CDR2 (germline): MDHEN, SYDVKM. CDR3 protein: CASSLVGRAGKTQYF. The DNA for the CDR3 is TGTGCCAGCAGTTTGGTCGGGAGGGCCGGAAAGACCCAGTACTTC.

There are many counts of this clone. J is TRBJ1-1 and V is TRBV7-8; D is perhaps TRBD1 (5 bases). Per the germline V gene, CDR1 is SGHVS and CDR2 is FQNEAQ. CDR3 length equals 15 residues. V was shortened by 1 base and J by 8 bases, with 17 bases between the two germline ends. CDR3 residues: CASSLGDSQAGEAFF. The CDR3 region has the DNA TGTGCCAGCAGCTTAGGGGACTCTCAAGCGGGAGAAGCTTTCTTT. Full variable domain (remainder filled in from reference TRBV7-8 and TRBJ1-1): GAGVSQSPRYKVAKRGQDVALRCDPISGHVSLFWYQQALGQGPEFLTYFQNEAQLDKSGLPSDRFFAERPEGSVSTLKIQRTQQEDSAVYLCASSLGDSQAGEAFFGQGTRLTVV.

This clone was recorded at least ten times. This chain connects TRBV7-8 to TRBJ1-1; D may be TRBD1 (5 bases). The germline CDR1 and CDR2 sequences are SGHVS and FQNEAQ. V was trimmed by 5 bases and J by 0 bases, leaving 10 bases between them. The CDR3 runs 14 residues. For the CDR3, the DNA is TGTGCCAGCAGCGCCGAGACAGTGAACACTGAAGCTTTCTTT. Translated: CASSAETVNTEAFF.

The sample holds many counts of this clone. This chain links TRBV6-5 with TRBJ1-1; no reliable D call. The CDR3 has 15 residues. The V end was cut by 6 bases, the J end by 4 bases, with 18 bases between. CDR1 and CDR2 from the germline V gene are MNHEY and SVGAGI. CDR3 residues: CASRPIWRVGTEAFF. The CDR3 DNA is TGTGCCAGCAGACCCATATGGAGAGTCGGCACTGAAGCTTTCTTT.

This clone was observed many times. This rearrangement joins TRBV5-1 to TRBJ2-7; possibly TRBD2 for D (7 bases). The V end lost 2 bases, the J end lost 2 bases, and 23 bases lay between the germline ends. The CDR3 consists of 18 residues. Per the germline V gene, CDR1 is SGHRS and CDR2 is YFSETQ. CDR3 sequence: CASSFGTGSGVGAYEQYF. Written as DNA, the CDR3 is TGCGCCAGCAGCTTCGGAACAGGGAGCGGGGTTGGTGCCTACGAGCAGTACTTC.

The sample holds many counts of this clone. V and J are TRBV9 and TRBJ2-4, with TRBD2 as a possible D gene (6 bases). The V and J ends lost 7 bases and 3 bases respectively, with 8 bases between them. Per germline, CDR1 SGDLS and CDR2 YYNGEE. The CDR3 runs 12 residues. CDR3 sequence reads: CASGGYKNIQYF. CDR3 DNA: TGTGCCAGCGGGGGGTACAAAAACATTCAGTACTTC.

The chain couples TRBV19 to TRBJ2-7; tentative D call: TRBD2 (6 bases). The CDR3 length is 14 residues. Trimming stripped 1 base from V and 5 bases from J, with 12 bases between. Germline CDR1 and CDR2: LNHDA and SQIVND (reference sequence). In DNA, the CDR3 is TGTGCCAGTAGTATAGCAGGCGGGACCGACGAGCAGTACTTC. Amino acids: CASSIAGGTDEQYF.

There are many counts of this clone. Its ends do not fully match the called genes, so a read error is possible. Other DNA sequences in the same sample also yield this CDR3. J is TRBJ1-4 and V is TRBV7-2; tentative D call: TRBD1 (5 bases). This CDR3 contains 16 residues. The V gene's germline CDR1 is SGHTA and CDR2 FQGNSA. The CDR3 DNA reads as TGTGCTAGCAGCTTAGGGGTTAGAGGGAGTAATGAAAAACTGTTTTTT. Amino acid sequence: CASSLGVRGSNEKLFF.